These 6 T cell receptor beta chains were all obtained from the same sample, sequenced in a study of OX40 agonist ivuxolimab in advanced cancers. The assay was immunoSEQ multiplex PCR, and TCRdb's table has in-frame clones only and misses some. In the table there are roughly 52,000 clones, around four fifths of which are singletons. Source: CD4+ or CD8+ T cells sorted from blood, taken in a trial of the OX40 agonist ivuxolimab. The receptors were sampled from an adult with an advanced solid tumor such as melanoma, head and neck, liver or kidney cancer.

Written as DNA, the CDR3 is TGTGCCAGCAGCCCCTTCGCCAAAAACATTCAGTACTTC. This translates into CASSPFAKNIQYF. This chain uses TRBV9 with TRBJ2-4; D call uncertain. CDR3 size: 13 residues. The germline V gene has CDR1 SGDLS and CDR2 YYNGEE. Trimming took off 4 bases at V and 1 base at J, with 6 bases between the two ends.

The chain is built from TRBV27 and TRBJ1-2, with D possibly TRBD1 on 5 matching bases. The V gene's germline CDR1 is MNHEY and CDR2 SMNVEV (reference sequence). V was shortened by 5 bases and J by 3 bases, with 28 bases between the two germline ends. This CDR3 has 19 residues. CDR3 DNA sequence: TGTGCCAGCAGTATTCGCCCGGCCGGTTCCTCCCTGGGGGACTATGGCTACACCTTC. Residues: CASSIRPAGSSLGDYGYTF.

The CDR3 is CASSFNGAPEAFF. The DNA of the CDR3 is TGTGCCAGCAGCTTTAATGGTGCACCTGAAGCTTTCTTT. The chain carries TRBV7-2 and TRBJ1-1, with D unresolved. V was cut by 3 bases and J by 6 bases, with 11 bases left in between. Germline V lookup: CDR1 SGHTA, CDR2 FQGNSA. The CDR3 is 13 residues long. The full variable domain, its missing parts supplied by reference TRBV7-2 and TRBJ1-1, is GAGVSQSPSNKVTEKGKDVELRCDPISGHTALYWYRQSLGQGLEFLIYFQGNSAPDKSGLPSDRFSAERTGGSVSTLTIQRTQQEDSAVYLCASSFNGAPEAFFGQGTRLTVV.

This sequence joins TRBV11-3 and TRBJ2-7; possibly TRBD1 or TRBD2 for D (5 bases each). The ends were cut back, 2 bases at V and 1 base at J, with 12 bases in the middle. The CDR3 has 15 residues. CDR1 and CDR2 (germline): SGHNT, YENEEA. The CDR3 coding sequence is TGTGCCAGCAGCTTATTCTGGGGGAATTCCTACGAGCAGTACTTC. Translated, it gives CASSLFWGNSYEQYF. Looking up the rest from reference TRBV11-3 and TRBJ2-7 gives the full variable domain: EAGVVQSPRYKIIEKKQPVAFWCNPISGHNTLYWYLQNLGQGPELLIRYENEEAVDDSQLPKDRFSAERLKGVDSTLKIQPAELGDSAVYLCASSLFWGNSYEQYFGPGTRLTVT.

CDR3 DNA: TGTGCCAGCAGCTCACCCCCGGGACAAAATAGCAATCAGCCCCAGCATTTT. Encoded protein: CASSSPPGQNSNQPQHF. The chain employs TRBV7-9 and TRBJ1-5; a weak D match, TRBD1 (6 bases). The CDR3 spans 17 residues. Germline V CDR1 and CDR2: SEHNR, FQNEAQ (reference sequence). V gave up 4 bases and J gave up 0 bases, with 16 bases separating them.

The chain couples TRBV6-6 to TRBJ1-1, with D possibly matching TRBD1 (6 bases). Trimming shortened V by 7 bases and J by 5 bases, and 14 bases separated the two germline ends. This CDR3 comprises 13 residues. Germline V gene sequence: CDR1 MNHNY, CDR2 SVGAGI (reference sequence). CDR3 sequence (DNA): TGTGCCAGCACCTCGACAGGTTGGACTGAAGCTTTCTTT. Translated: CASTSTGWTEAFF.